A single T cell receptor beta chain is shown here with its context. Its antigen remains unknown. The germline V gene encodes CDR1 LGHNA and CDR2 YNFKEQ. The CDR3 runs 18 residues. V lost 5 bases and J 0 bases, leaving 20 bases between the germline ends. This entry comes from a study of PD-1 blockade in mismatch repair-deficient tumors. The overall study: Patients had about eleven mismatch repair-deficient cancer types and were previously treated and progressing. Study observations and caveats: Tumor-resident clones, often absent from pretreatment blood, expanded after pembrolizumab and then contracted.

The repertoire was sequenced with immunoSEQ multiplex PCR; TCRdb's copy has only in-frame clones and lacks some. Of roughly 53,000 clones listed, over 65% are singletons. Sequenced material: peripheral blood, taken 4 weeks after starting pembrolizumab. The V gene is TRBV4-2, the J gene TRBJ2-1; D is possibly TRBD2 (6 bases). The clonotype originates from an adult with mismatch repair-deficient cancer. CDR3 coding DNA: TGTGCCAGCAGCTCATGGGACTCCCCTGAGAGCTCCTACAATGAGCAGTTCTTC. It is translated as CASSSWDSPESSYNEQFF.